One T cell receptor beta chain is described in this entry. Its antigen is unknown. This sample stems from a study of neoadjuvant anti-PD-1 for oral cavity cancer. Study-level information: Non-progressing patients received a fourth nivolumab dose near day 43, then surgery on days 50-56. Study outcomes and limitations: Each response group had just a few patients in TCR analyses.

The CDR3 is made up of 15 amino acids. Trimming cost V 3 bases and J 4 bases, with 10 bases left between them. Per germline, CDR1 MDHEN and CDR2 SYDVKM. Time point in this sample: after neoadjuvant nivolumab, at surgical resection. Analysis of PBMCs was direct, with no culture step. Blood libraries mostly used around 510 ng genomic DNA, six replicates each. Using immunoSEQ multiplex PCR, the repertoire was profiled, and TCRdb retains in-frame clones only, with some absent. The table shows about 8,500 clones, with about 80% occurring only once. The chain combines TRBV28 with TRBJ2-6, with D possibly being TRBD2 (6 bases). The sequencing here drew on PBMCs, taken after nivolumab (anti-PD-1) treatment. The TCR was taken from a person between 40 and 85 years old with oral cavity squamous cell carcinoma. The CDR3 spells CASSLGGGGANVLTF. CDR3 DNA: TGTGCCAGCAGTTTGGGGGGAGGCGGGGCCAACGTCCTGACTTTC.